This TCR beta chain was sequenced during a study of T cell responses to AZD1222 COVID-19 vaccine. Assay used: immunoSEQ multiplex PCR; TCRdb lists only in-frame clones, some missing. The top ten hold approximately 1.5% of the sample, which has 130,000 to 150,000 clones, 85% to 90% seen once. This CDR3 has 13 residues. V was pared by 4 bases and J by 3 bases, with 9 bases between. Germline lookup yields CDR1 ENHRY and CDR2 SYGVKD. The receptor's source is an adult in good health. This rearrangement joins TRBV10-3 to TRBJ1-1; D not resolved. This material consisted of peripheral blood, taken on day 0 of AZD1222 vaccination. The CDR3 DNA is TGTGCCATCAGTGGTCTGGAGGACACTGAAGCTTTCTTT. It codes for CAISGLEDTEAFF.